The 3 T cell receptor beta chains given below trace back to one sample, sequenced in a study of immune heterogeneity within non-small cell lung tumors. TCR beta CDR3 amplification used multiplex PCR with 32 V and 13 J primers. In TCRdb, the multiplex PCR reads were re-called with MiXCR into one record per CDR3 protein. The sample shows approximately 6,000 distinct CDR3 sequences, roughly 20% of them seen only once. TCRs were amplified from approximately 600 ng gDNA of bulk tumor per sample. Biopsies that were spaced far apart were taken, several per primary tumor, during surgery. The study enrolled patients with untreated, newly diagnosed non-small cell lung cancer who underwent curative surgery. The sample comprised lung tumor tissue. The receptors shown here come from a man aged 55 to 70 with non-small cell lung cancer.

This clonotype appeared many times. The V and J genes are TRBV9 and TRBJ2-1, with D perhaps matching TRBD1 (7 bases). This CDR3 is 17 amino acids long. V lost 0 bases and J 9 bases, leaving 22 bases between the germline ends. Germline CDR1 reads SGDLS; CDR2 reads YYNGEE. CDR3 protein: CASSVGPQGGAGGEQFF. In DNA, the CDR3 is TGTGCCAGCAGCGTAGGCCCCCAGGGGGGAGCGGGTGGTGAGCAGTTCTTC. The full variable domain, with the rest looked up from reference TRBV9 and TRBJ2-1, is DSGVTQTPKHLITATGQRVTLRCSPRSGDLSVYWYQQSLDQGLQFLIQYYNGEERAKGNILERFSAQQFPDLHSELNLSSLELGDSALYFCASSVGPQGGAGGEQFFGPGTRLTVL.

This clonotype was seen a handful of times. The chain is built from TRBV7-8 and TRBJ2-5; D gene ambiguous. V lost 0 bases and J lost 5, with 13 bases in between. The CDR3 is 15 amino acids. Germline V gene lookup returns CDR1 SGHVS and CDR2 FQNEAQ. CDR3 bases: TGTGCCAGCAGCTTAGCCGGTCTAGTCGGTGAGACCCAGTACTTC. Translated, it gives CASSLAGLVGETQYF.

The genes are TRBV7-3 and TRBJ2-7; D unresolved. Per germline, CDR1 SGHTA and CDR2 FQGTGA. CDR3 length: 12 amino acids. Trimming stripped 5 bases from V and 1 base from J, with 6 bases between. Here the CDR3 reads CASSPQSYEQYF. The CDR3 DNA reads as TGTGCCAGCAGCCCACAGTCCTACGAGCAGTACTTC.